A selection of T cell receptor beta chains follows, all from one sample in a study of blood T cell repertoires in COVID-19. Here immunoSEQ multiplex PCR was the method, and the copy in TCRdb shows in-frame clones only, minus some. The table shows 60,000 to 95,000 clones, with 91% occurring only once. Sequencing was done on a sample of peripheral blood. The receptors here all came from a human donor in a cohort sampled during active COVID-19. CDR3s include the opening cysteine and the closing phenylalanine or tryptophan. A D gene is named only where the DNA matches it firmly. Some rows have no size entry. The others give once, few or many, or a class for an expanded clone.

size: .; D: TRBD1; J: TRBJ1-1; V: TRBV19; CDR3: CASSPGQGPLNTEAFF; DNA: TGTGCCAGTAGTCCTGGACAGGGGCCTTTGAACACTGAAGCTTTCTTT
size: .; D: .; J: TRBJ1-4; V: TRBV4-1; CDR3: CASSQDISEKLFF; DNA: TGCGCCAGCAGCCAAGATATTAGTGAAAAACTGTTTTTT
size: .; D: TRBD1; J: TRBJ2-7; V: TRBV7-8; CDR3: CASSLSFGTGVLGSEQYF; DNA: TGTGCCAGCAGCTTATCCTTTGGGACAGGGGTCCTCGGGAGCGAGCAGTACTTC
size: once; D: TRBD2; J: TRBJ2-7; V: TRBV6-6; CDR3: CASQAGGAPEQYF; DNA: TGTGCCAGCCAAGCGGGGGGGGCCCCCGAGCAGTACTTC
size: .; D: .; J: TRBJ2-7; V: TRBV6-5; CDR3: CASRPQGGSYEQYF; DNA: TGTGCCAGCAGACCTCAGGGTGGCTCCTACGAGCAGTACTTC
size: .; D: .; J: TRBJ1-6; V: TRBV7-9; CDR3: CASSYREADSPLHF; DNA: TGTGCCAGCAGCTACAGGGAAGCGGATTCACCCCTCCACTTT
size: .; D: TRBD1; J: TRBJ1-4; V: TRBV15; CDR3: CATSNLQGANEKLFF; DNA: TGTGCCACCAGCAACTTACAGGGGGCGAACGAAAAACTGTTTTTT
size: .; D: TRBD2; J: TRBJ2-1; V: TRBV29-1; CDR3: CSVDLRGDPYNEQFF; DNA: TGCAGCGTTGATTTGCGGGGGGACCCCTACAATGAGCAGTTCTTC
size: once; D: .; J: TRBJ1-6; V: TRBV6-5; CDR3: CASSYFVRDGNSPLHF; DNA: TGTGCCAGCAGTTACTTTGTTCGGGATGGTAATTCACCCCTCCACTTT
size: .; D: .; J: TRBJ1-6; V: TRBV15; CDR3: CATSRARTEAGPLHF; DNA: TGTGCCACCAGCAGAGCTCGGACAGAAGCCGGACCCCTCCACTTT
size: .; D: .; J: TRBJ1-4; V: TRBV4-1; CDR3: CASSHPRIANEKLFF; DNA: TGCGCCAGCAGCCACCCGAGGATTGCTAATGAAAAACTGTTTTTT
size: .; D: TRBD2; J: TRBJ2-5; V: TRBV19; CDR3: CASSISGGSGGTQYF; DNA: TGTGCCAGTAGTATCTCTGGCGGAAGCGGGGGGACCCAGTACTTC
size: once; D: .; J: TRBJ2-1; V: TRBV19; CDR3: CASSIGGSEQFF; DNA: TGTGCCAGTAGTATTGGAGGGAGTGAGCAGTTCTTC
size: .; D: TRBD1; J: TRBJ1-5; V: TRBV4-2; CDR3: CASSQATTGVNQPQHF; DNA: TGTGCCAGCAGCCAAGCCACGACAGGGGTCAATCAGCCCCAGCATTTT
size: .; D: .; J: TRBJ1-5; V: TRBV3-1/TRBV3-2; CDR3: CASSQECSRTDRINRNQPQHF; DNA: TGTGCCAGCAGCCAAGAATGTTCAAGGACAGATAGGATCAATAGGAATCAGCCCCAGCATTTT
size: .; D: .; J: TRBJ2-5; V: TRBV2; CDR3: CASSSGGPVETQYF; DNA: TGTGCCAGCAGTTCCGGGGGGCCGGTGGAGACCCAGTACTTC
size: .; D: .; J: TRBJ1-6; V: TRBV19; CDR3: CASSTRNSPLHF; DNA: TGTGCCAGTAGTACCAGAAATTCACCCCTCCACTTT
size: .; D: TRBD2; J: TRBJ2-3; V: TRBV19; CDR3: CASSTTSGGTASTDTQYF; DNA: TGTGCCAGTAGTACGACTAGCGGGGGGACGGCCAGCACAGATACGCAGTATTTT
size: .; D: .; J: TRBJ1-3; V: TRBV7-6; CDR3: CASSLTGGSGNTIYF; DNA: TGTGCCAGCAGCTTGACCGGGGGATCTGGAAACACCATATATTTT
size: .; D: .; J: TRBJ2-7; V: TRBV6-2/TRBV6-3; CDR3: CASSYVATPRVEQYF; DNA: TGTGCCAGCAGTTACGTAGCTACACCCAGGGTCGAGCAGTACTTC
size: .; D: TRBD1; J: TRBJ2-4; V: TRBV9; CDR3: CASSVGGQGENIQYF; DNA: TGTGCCAGCAGCGTCGGTGGGCAGGGGGAAAACATTCAGTACTTC
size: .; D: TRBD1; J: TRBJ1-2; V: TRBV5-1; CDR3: CASSLEGTGEGRGYGYTF; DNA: TGCGCCAGCAGCTTGGAAGGGACAGGGGAGGGTCGTGGCTATGGCTACACCTTC
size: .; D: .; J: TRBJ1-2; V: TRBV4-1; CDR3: CASSQVRAANYGYTF; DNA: TGCGCCAGCAGCCAAGTCAGGGCAGCTAACTATGGCTACACCTTC
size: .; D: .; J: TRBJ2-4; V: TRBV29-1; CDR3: CSAYRGEGNIQYF; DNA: TGCAGCGCCTACCGGGGTGAAGGGAACATTCAGTACTTC
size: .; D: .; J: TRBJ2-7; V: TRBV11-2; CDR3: CASSSDSRTGSYEQYF; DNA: TGTGCCAGCAGCTCCGATTCCCGGACTGGCTCCTACGAGCAGTACTTC
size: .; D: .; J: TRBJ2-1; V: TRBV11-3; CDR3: CASSPRNGERAQFF; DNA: TGTGCCAGCAGCCCACGAAATGGAGAGCGGGCGCAGTTCTTC
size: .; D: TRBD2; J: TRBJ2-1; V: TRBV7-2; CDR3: CASSQGLANNEQFF; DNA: TGTGCCAGCAGCCAGGGACTAGCGAACAATGAGCAGTTCTTC
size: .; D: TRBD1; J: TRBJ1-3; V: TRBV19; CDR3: CASRHTGGTSGNTIYF; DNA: TGTGCCAGTAGGCACACAGGGGGTACCTCTGGAAACACCATATATTTT
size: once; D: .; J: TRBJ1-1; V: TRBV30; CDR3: CAWTRDLNTEAFF; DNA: TGTGCCTGGACTCGGGACTTGAACACTGAAGCTTTCTTT
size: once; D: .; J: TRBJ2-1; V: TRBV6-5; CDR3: CASNRLGNYEQFF; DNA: TGTGCCAGCAACCGACTCGGGAATTATGAGCAGTTCTTC
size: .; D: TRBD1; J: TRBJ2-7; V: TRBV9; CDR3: CASSVRDREDEQYF; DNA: TGTGCCAGCAGCGTCCGGGACAGGGAGGACGAGCAGTACTTC
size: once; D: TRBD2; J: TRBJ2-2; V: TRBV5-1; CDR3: CASTSGGNTGELFF; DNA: TGCGCCAGCACCTCGGGGGGGAACACCGGGGAGCTGTTTTTT
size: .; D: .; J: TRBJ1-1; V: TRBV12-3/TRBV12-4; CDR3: CASSFLYNTEAFF; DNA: TGTGCCAGCAGTTTTCTTTATAACACTGAAGCTTTCTTT
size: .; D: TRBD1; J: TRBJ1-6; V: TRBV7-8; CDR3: CASSLALQGSPLHF; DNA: TGTGCCAGCAGCTTAGCGTTACAGGGGTCACCCCTCCACTTT
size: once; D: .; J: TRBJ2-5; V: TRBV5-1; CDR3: CASSPPLALLETQYF; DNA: TGCGCCAGCAGCCCCCCCCTAGCTCTTTTAGAGACCCAGTACTTC
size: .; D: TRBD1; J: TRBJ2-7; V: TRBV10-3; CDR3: CAISEGTGASSYEQYF; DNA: TGTGCCATCAGTGAGGGGACAGGGGCTAGCTCCTACGAGCAGTACTTC
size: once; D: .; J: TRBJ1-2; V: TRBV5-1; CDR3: CASRVGAAALDGYTF; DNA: TGCGCCAGCAGGGTTGGGGCAGCAGCTTTGGATGGCTACACCTTC
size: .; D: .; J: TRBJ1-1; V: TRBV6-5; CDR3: CASLNGQGPEAFF; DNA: TGTGCCAGCCTTAACGGTCAGGGCCCTGAAGCTTTCTTT
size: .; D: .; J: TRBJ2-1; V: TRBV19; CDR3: CASSIDTGYNEQFF; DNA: TGTGCCAGTAGTATAGATACAGGCTACAATGAGCAGTTCTTC
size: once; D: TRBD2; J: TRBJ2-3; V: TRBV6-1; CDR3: CASSDSPSGGFSTDTQYF; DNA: TGTGCCAGCAGTGATTCACCTAGCGGGGGATTCAGCACAGATACGCAGTATTTT
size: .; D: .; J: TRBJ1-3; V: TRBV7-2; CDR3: CASSRDSGNTIYF; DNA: TGTGCCAGCAGCAGGGACTCCGGAAACACCATATATTTT
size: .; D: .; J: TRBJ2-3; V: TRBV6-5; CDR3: CASAQTGTDTQYF; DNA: TGTGCCAGCGCCCAAACTGGCACAGATACGCAGTATTTT
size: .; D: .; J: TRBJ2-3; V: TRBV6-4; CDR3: CASSVELGSTDTQYF; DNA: TGTGCCAGCAGTGTTGAACTGGGCAGCACAGATACGCAGTATTTT
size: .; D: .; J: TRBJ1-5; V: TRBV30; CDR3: CAWSVSLNQPQHF; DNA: TGTGCCTGGAGTGTTTCCCTAAATCAGCCCCAGCATTTT
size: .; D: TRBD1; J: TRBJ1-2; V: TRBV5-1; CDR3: CASSLVQGVEYGYTF; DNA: TGCGCCAGCAGCTTGGTACAGGGGGTAGAATATGGCTACACCTTC
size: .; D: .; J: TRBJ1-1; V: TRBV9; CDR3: CASSVQGLRGAEAFF; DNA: TGTGCCAGCAGCGTTCAAGGACTACGAGGGGCTGAAGCTTTCTTT
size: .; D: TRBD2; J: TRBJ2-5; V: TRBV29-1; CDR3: CSVLSGGGTQYF; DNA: TGCAGCGTTCTTAGCGGGGGAGGGACCCAGTACTTC
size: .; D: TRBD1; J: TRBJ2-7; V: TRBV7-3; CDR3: CASSFNRGYEQYF; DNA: TGTGCCAGCAGCTTTAACAGGGGCTACGAGCAGTACTTC
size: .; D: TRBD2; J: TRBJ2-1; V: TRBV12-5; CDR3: CASGLFTYVAGDPSGDSYNEQFF; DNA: TGTGCTAGTGGTTTGTTCACGTACGTGGCAGGGGATCCTAGCGGGGACTCCTACAATGAGCAGTTCTTC
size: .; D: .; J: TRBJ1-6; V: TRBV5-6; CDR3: CASSLRTGRHWGLHF; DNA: TGTGCCAGCAGCTTACGAACAGGAAGGCACTGGGGCCTCCACTTT